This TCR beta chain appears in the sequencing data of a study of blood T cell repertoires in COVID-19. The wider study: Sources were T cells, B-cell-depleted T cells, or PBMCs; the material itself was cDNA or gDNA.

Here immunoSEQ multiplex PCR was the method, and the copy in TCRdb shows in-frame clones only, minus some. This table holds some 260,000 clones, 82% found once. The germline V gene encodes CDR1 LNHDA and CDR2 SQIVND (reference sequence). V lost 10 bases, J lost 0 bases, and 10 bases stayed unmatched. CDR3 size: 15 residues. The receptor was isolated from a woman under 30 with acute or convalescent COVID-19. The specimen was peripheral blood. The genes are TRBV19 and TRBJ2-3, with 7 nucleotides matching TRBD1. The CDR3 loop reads CATGNTGASTDTQYF. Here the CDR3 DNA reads TGTGCCACCGGCAACACAGGGGCTAGCACAGATACGCAGTATTTT. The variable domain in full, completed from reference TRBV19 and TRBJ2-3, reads DGGITQSPKYLFRKEGQNVTLSCEQNLNHDAMYWYRQDPGQGLRLIYYSQIVNDFQKGDIAEGYSVSREKKESFPLTVTSAQKNPTAFYLCATGNTGASTDTQYFGPGTRLTVL.